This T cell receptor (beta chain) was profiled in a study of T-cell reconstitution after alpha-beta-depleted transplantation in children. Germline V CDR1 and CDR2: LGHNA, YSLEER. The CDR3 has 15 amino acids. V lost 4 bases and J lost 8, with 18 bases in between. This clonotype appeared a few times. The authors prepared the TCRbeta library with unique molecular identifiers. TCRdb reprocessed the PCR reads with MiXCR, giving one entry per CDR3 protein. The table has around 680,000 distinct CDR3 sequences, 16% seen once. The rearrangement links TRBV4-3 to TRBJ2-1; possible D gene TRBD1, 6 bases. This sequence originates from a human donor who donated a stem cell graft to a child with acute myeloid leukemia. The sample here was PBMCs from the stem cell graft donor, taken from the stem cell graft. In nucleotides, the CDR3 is TGCGCCAGCAGCCCTACCTGGGGGCGCGCGGATGAGCAGTTCTTC. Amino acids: CASSPTWGRADEQFF.